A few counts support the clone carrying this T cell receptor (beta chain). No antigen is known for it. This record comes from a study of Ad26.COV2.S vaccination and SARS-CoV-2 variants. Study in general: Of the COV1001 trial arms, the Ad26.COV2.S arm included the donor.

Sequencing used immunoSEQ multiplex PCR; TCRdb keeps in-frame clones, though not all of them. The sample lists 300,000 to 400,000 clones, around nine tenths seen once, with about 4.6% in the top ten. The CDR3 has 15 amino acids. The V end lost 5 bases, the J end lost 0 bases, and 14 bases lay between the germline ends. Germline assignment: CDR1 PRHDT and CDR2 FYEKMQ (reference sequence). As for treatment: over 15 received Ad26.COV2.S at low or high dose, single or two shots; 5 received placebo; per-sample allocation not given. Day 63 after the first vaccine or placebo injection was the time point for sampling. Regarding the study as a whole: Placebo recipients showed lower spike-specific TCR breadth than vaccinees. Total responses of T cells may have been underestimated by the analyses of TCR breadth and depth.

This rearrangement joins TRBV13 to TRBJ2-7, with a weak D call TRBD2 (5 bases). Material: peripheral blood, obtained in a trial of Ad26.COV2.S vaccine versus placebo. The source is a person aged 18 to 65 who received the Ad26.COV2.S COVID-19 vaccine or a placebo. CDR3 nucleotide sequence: TGTGCCAGCAGCCCACGGAGGACGGGCTCCTACGAGCAGTACTTC. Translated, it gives CASSPRRTGSYEQYF.